This T cell receptor beta chain was profiled in a study of T cells in Graves' hyperthyroidism and ophthalmopathy. Amplification of TCR beta CDR3 regions was performed using RNA transcripts as template. An initial round of RT-PCR targeting the TCR CDR3 relied on the HTBI primer set. TCRdb re-analysed the multiplex PCR reads in MiXCR, keeping a single row per CDR3 protein. The table records some 400,000 distinct CDR3 sequences, under 20% of them present only once. Trimming stripped 2 bases from V and 5 bases from J, with 7 bases between. Germline V CDR1 and CDR2: SGHRS, YFSETQ. The CDR3 is 13 amino acids. This clonotype appeared many times. The target antigen is unknown. Hyperthyroidism of Graves' type that showed no ophthalmopathy progression within 18 months was stable. The study enrolled patients aged 18 to 65 with newly diagnosed hyperthyroidism of under 2 months' duration. Lactation, pregnancy, other autoimmune disease or uncontrolled infection led to exclusion of patients.

Whole-study results and caveats: Before onset, by a median of approximately 6.2 months, the model predicted ophthalmopathy.

This chain joins TRBV5-1 and TRBJ2-2; D remains ambiguous. This clonotype was sampled from a woman between 18 and 29 years old with Graves' hyperthyroidism. Source material: blood. The CDR3 here is CASSFEGTGELFF. The CDR3 DNA follows: TGCGCCAGCAGCTTTGAAGGGACCGGGGAGCTGTTTTTT.